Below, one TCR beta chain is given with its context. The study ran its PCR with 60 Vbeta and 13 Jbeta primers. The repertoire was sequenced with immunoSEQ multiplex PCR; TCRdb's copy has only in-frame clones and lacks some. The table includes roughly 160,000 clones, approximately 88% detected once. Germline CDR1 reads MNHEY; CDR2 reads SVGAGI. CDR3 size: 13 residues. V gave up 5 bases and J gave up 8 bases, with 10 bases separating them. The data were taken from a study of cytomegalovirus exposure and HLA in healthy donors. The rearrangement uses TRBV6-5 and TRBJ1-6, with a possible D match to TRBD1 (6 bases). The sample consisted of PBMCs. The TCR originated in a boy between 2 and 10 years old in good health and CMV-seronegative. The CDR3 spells CASSADSYSPLHF. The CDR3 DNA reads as TGTGCCAGCAGTGCGGACAGCTATTCACCCCTCCACTTT.